This T cell receptor beta chain was identified during a study of blood T cells in healthy people across ages. V lost 0 bases, J lost 8 bases, and 10 bases lay in between. The CDR3 runs 14 residues. Germline loops: CDR1 SEHNR, CDR2 FQNEAQ (reference sequence). On this clonotype itself: This may be a read error, as it is one base from a much larger clone.

Using a J-beta primer mix together with a sample-barcoded 5' primer, a second PCR was run for roughly 6 to 12 cycles. One entry per CDR3 protein, called by TCRdb with MiXCR from the 5' RACE reads. The sample includes 850,000 to 950,000 distinct CDR3 sequences, around 26% of them seen just once. This receptor was identified in a woman of 80 years or more in good health. The rearrangement joins TRBV7-9 to TRBJ1-4; tentative D call: TRBD1 (5 bases). Sequenced input: blood. The CDR3 protein is CASSLAKGREKLFF. The CDR3 DNA reads as TGTGCCAGCAGCTTAGCGAAGGGGCGCGAAAAACTGTTTTTT.